This T cell receptor (beta chain) is from a study of blood T cell repertoires in COVID-19. For the study at large: The study drew acute and convalescent COVID-19 samples from the United States, Italy and Spain. The analysed material was cDNA or gDNA that came from T cells, B-cell-depleted T cells, or PBMCs.

Germline V gives CDR1 SGHDN, CDR2 FVKESK. The CDR3 spans 14 residues. On this clone itself: Germline and junction disagree at one end, which may indicate a read error.

The repertoire was sequenced with immunoSEQ multiplex PCR; TCRdb's copy has only in-frame clones and lacks some. The table has 210,000 or so clones, about 90% seen once. The source of this sequence is a man aged 30-40 years with acute or convalescent COVID-19. Sequences were obtained from peripheral blood. The chain has TRBV14 and TRBJ1-1; 7 nucleotides align to TRBD1. CDR3 nucleotides: TGTGCCAGCAACCAACAGGGGTCGAGCGCTGAAGCTTTCTTT. It encodes CASNQQGSSAEAFF. Full variable domain (rest looked up from reference TRBV14 and TRBJ1-1): EAGVTQFPSHSVIEKGQTVTLRCDPISGHDNLYWYRRVMGKEIKFLLHFVKESKQDESGMPNNRFLAERTGGTYSTLKVQPAELEDSGVYFCASNQQGSSAEAFFGQGTRLTVV.